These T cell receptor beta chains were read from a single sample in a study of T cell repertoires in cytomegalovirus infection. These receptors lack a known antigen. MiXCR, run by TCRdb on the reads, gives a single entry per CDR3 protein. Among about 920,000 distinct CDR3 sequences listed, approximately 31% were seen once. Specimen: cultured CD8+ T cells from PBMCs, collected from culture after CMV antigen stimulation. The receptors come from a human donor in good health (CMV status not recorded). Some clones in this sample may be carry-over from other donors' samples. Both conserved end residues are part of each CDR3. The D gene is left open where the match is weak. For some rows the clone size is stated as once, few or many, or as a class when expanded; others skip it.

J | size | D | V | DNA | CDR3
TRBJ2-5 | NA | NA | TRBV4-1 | TGCGCCAGCAGCCAAGTGCAGGGCCAAGAGACCCAGTACTTC | CASSQVQGQETQYF
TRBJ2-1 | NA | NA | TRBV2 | TGTGCCAGCAGGGACGGACACAACAATGAGCAGTTCTTC | CASRDGHNNEQFF
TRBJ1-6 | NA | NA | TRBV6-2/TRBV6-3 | TGTGCCAGCAGTTACCGAAGACGGGACCGGAATTCACCCCTCCACTTT | CASSYRRRDRNSPLHF
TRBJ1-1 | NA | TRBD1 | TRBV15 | TGTGCCACCAGCAGCCGACCTAAAGTAGTGGGGACAGGGACGAACACTGAAGCTTTCTTT | CATSSRPKVVGTGTNTEAFF
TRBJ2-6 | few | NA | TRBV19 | TGTGCCAGTAGTTCCCGGGACCGAGACTCTGGGGCCAACGTCCTGACTTTC | CASSSRDRDSGANVLTF
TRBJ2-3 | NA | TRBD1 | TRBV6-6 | TGTGCCAGCAGTTACTACAGGGGGTCCACAGATACGCAGTATTTT | CASSYYRGSTDTQYF
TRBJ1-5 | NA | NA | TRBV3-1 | TGTGTCAGCAGCCAAGGTCGGGGCAATCAGCCCCAGCATTTT | CVSSQGRGNQPQHF
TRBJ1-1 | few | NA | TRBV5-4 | TGTGCCAGCAGCTCGCTAGGGTTTTTGGAAGCTTTCTTT | CASSSLGFLEAFF
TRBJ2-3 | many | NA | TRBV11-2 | TGTGCCAGCAGCTTAGACAGGGGTAGATCCACAGATACGCAGTATTTT | CASSLDRGRSTDTQYF
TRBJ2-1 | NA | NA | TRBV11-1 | TGTGCCAGCAGCTCGGACTCCGGGGGTCTCTCCTACAATGAGCAGTTCTTC | CASSSDSGGLSYNEQFF
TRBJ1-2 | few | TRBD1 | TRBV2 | TGTGCCAGCAGAACGACAGGGTATCTCAGCTATGGCTACACCTTC | CASRTTGYLSYGYTF
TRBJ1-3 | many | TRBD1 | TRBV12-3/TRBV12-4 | TGTGCCAGCAGTTTAGAGACAGGGCTCTCTGGAAACACCATATATTTT | CASSLETGLSGNTIYF
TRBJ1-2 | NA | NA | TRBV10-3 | TGTGCCATCAGTGAGTCGGGGGCCTACTATGGCTACACCTTC | CAISESGAYYGYTF
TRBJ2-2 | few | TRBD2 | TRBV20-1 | TGCAGTGCCCTGACTAGCGGGGGGACGAACACCGGGGAGCTGTTTTTT | CSALTSGGTNTGELFF
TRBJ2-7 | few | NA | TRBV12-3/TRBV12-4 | TGTGCCAGCAGTTTTGGACAGCACCTTGACGAGCAGTACTTC | CASSFGQHLDEQYF
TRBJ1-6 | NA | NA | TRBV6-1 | TGTGCCAGCAGTGAAACAGGGCTTTCACCCCTCCACTTT | CASSETGLSPLHF
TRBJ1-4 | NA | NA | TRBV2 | TGTGCCAGCAGTGCCGGGCTGTTCGGTGAAAAACTGTTTTTT | CASSAGLFGEKLFF
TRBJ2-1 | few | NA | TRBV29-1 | TGCAGCGTTGAAGGGGAGGGGGACCGGTACAATGAGCAGTTCTTC | CSVEGEGDRYNEQFF
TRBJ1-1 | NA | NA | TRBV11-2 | TGTGCCAGCAGCTTAGTTGCAAGTCTTAGGGACACTGAAGCTTTCTTT | CASSLVASLRDTEAFF
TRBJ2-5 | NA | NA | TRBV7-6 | TGTGCCAGCAGCTTAGTAGATAGCAAAGAGACCCAGTACTTC | CASSLVDSKETQYF
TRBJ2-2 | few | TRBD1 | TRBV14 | TGTGCCAGCAGCCAAGACGAGACAGGGGGCCGAACCGGGGAGCTGTTTTTT | CASSQDETGGRTGELFF
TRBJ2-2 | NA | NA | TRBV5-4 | TGTGCCAGCAGCTTCGCATTGGAGGGAACCGGGGAGCTGTTTTTT | CASSFALEGTGELFF
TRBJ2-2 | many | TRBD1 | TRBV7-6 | TGTGCCAGCAGCACGCCCGGGACAGGGAACACCGGGGAGCTGTTTTTT | CASSTPGTGNTGELFF
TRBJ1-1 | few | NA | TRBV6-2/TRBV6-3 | TGTGCCAGCAGTTCCGTGTATGCGAGGAACACTGAAGCTTTCTTT | CASSSVYARNTEAFF
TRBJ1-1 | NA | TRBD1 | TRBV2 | TGTGCCACCCTCAGGGGGCTAACTGAAGCTTTCTTT | CATLRGLTEAFF
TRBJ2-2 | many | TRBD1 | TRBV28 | TGTGCCAGCTACCGGACAGGGTTGACCGGGGAGCTGTTTTTT | CASYRTGLTGELFF
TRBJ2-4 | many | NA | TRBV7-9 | TGTGCCAGCAGCAGAGAGGATGGCGATCAAAACATTCAGTACTTC | CASSREDGDQNIQYF
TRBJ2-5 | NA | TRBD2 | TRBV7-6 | TGTGCCAGCAGCCCCAGAACTCTAGCGGCTAAAGGTACCCAGTACTTC | CASSPRTLAAKGTQYF
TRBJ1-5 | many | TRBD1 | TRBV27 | TGTGCCAGCAGGATAGGACAGGGATCGAATCAGCCCCAGCATTTT | CASRIGQGSNQPQHF
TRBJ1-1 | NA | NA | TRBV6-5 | TGTGCCAGCAGTTACTTCGGGGTGAACACTGAAGCTTTCTTT | CASSYFGVNTEAFF
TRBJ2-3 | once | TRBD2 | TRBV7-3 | TGTGCCAGCAGCTTAATGAGAGCGGGGGGCCTGACAGATACGCAGTATTTT | CASSLMRAGGLTDTQYF
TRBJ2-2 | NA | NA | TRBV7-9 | TGTGCCAGCAGCTCTGTCGGAGCCGGGGAGCTGTTTTTT | CASSSVGAGELFF
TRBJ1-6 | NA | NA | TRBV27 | TGTGCCAGCAGTTCGCTACGCCTCAGGGTAGTTGTGGATTCACCCCTCCACTTT | CASSSLRLRVVVDSPLHF